Detailed here is one TCR beta chain. Trimming stripped 1 base from V and 5 bases from J, with 14 bases between. Per germline, CDR1 SGHDN and CDR2 FVKESK. CDR3 size: 16 residues. The method was immunoSEQ multiplex PCR; TCRdb's version includes in-frame clones alone and lacks a portion of them. The sample includes roughly 200,000 clones, about 90% of them seen just once. This sample was included in a study of T cell responses to AZD1222 COVID-19 vaccine. This chain links TRBV14 with TRBJ2-2, with D possibly TRBD1 on 5 matching bases. The sample consisted of peripheral blood, taken on day 0 of AZD1222 vaccination. This TCR came from an adult in good health. The CDR3, as DNA: TGTGCCAGCAGCCAAGGCAGGAAGGGGTGGACCGGGGAGCTGTTTTTT. It codes for CASSQGRKGWTGELFF.